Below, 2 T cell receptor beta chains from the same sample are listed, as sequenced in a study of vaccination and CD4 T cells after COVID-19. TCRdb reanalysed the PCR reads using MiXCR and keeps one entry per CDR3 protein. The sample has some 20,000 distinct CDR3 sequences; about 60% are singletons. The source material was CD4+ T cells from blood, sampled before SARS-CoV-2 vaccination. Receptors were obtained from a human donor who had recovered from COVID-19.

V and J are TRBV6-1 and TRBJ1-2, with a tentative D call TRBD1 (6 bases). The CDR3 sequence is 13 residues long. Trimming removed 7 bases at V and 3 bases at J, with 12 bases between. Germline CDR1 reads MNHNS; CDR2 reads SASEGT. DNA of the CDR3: TGTGCCAGCAAAAAGACAGGTCACTATGGCTACACCTTC. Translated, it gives CASKKTGHYGYTF.

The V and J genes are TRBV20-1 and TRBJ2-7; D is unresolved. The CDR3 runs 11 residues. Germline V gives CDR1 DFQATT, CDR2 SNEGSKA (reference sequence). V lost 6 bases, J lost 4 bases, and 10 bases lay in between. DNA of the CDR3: TGCAGTGCAATACAAAATTACGAGCAGTACTTC. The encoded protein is CSAIQNYEQYF.